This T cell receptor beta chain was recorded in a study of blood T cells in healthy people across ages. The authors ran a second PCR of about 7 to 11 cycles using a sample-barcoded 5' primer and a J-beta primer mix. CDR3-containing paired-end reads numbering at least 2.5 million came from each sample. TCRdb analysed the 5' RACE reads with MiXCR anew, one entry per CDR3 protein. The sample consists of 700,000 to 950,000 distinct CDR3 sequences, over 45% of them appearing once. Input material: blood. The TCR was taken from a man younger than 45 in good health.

The CDR3 nucleotides are TGTGCCAGCAGGTTCCGGGACTTCCAAGAGACCCAGTACTTC. Its protein is CASRFRDFQETQYF. The chain uses TRBV12-3 or TRBV12-4 and TRBJ2-5; TRBD2 is a possible D gene (6 bases). This CDR3 is built from 14 residues. The V end lost 6 bases, the J end lost 1 base, and 12 bases lay between the germline ends.